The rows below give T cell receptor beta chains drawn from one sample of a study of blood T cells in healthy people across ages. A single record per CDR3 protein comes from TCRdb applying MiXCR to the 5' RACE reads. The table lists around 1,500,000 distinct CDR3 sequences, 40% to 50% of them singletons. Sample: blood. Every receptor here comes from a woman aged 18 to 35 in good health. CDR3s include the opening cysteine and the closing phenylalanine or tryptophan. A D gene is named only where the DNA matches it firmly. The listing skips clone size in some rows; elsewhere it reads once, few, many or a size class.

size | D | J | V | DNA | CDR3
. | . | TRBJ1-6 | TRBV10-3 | TGTGCCATCAGTGAGTCCCAGAGCAGCAAAAATTCACCCCTCCACTTT | CAISESQSSKNSPLHF
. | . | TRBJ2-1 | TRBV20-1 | TGCAGTGCTAAACGCGGGAATGAGCAGTTCTTC | CSAKRGNEQFF
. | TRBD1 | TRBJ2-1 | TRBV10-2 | TGCGCCAGCAGTGGACAGGGGGTCGACTCCTACAATGAGCGGTTCTTC | CASSGQGVDSYNERFF
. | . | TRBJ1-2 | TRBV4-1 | TGCGCCAGCAGCCAAGACGGGCAGACCTCTAACTATGGCTACACCTTC | CASSQDGQTSNYGYTF
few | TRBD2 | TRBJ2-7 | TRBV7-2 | TGTGCCAGCAGCTTATATCTAGCGGGGGCCTACGAGCAGTACTTC | CASSLYLAGAYEQYF
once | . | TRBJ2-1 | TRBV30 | TGTGCCTGGAGTCCAAGTGGGAGAGTGATATGGGAGCAGTTCTTC | CAWSPSGRVIWEQFF
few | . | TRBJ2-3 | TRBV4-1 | TGCGCCAGCAGCCACGTAGGTAGGAAGCTCACAGATACGCAGTATTTT | CASSHVGRKLTDTQYF
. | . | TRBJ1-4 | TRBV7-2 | TGTGCCAGCAGCTCGACCGCCCTCGCAACTAATGAAAAACTGTTTTTT | CASSSTALATNEKLFF
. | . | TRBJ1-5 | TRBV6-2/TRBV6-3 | TGTGCCAGCAGTTACTATGCCGGAGGCAATCAGCCCCAGCATTTT | CASSYYAGGNQPQHF
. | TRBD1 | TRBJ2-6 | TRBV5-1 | TGCGCCAGCTGGACAGGCTCTGGGGCCAACGTCCTGACTTTC | CASWTGSGANVLTF
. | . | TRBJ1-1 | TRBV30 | TGTGCCTGGAGTAATGAACGGAACACTGAAGCTTTCTTT | CAWSNERNTEAFF
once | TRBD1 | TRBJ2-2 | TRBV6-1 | TGTGCCAGCACCCTGGGGGACAGGGGACATCCCGCGAACACCGGGGAGCTGTTTTTT | CASTLGDRGHPANTGELFF
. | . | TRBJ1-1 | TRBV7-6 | TGTGCCAGCAGCCCCGTCCGGAAAGGAGCTTTCTTT | CASSPVRKGAFF
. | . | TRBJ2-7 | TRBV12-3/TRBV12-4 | TGTGCCAGCAGCCCGTCGGGCGACTCAGCCGGTTACGAGCAGTACTTC | CASSPSGDSAGYEQYF
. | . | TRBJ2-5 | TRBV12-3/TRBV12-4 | TGTGCCAGCAGTTCCCGGGGCCCTCCACCTCAAGAGACCCAGTACTTC | CASSSRGPPPQETQYF
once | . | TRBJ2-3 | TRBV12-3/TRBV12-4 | TGTGCCAGCAGCCACCGGGACGGGGGCACGGATACGCAGTATTTT | CASSHRDGGTDTQYF
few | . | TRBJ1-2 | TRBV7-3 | TGTGCCAGCAGCTTAAATACGGGGGCGGCTGGCTACACCTTC | CASSLNTGAAGYTF
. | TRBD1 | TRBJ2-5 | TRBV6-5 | TGTGCCAGCAGTAACAGGGGGCAGTTTGGCGCGGGATCGACCCAGTACTTC | CASSNRGQFGAGSTQYF
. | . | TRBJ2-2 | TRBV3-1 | TGTGCCAGCTCCCAAGGGTCCTTCACCGGGGAGCTGTTTTTT | CASSQGSFTGELFF
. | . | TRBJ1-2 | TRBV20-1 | TGCAGGGCCGGGGGGGGGAACTATGGCTACACCTTC | CRAGGGNYGYTF
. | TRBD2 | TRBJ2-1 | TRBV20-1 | TGCAGTGCTTACCTAGCGGGGGGGTTCAATGAGCAGTTCTTC | CSAYLAGGFNEQFF
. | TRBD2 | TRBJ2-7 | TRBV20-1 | TGCAGTGCGAGGACTAGCGGGACCTCCTACGAGCAGTACTTC | CSARTSGTSYEQYF
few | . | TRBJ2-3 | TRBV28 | TGTGCCAGCAGTCCCCGGGCGAAGAACACAGATACGCAGTATTTT | CASSPRAKNTDTQYF
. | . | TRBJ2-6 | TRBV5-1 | TGCGCCAGCAGCTTGGATCCGGGTCCTAGCTCTGGGGCCAACGTCCTGACTTTC | CASSLDPGPSSGANVLTF
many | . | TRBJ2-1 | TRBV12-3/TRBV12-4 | TGTGCCAGCAGTTTTGCAGGGGTCAATGAGCAGTTCTTC | CASSFAGVNEQFF
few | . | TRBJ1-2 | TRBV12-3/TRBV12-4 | TGTGCCAGCAGACCCGGCACCCTCCGTTATAAACGTGGCTACACCTTC | CASRPGTLRYKRGYTF
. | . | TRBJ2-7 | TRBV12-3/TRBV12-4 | TGTGCCACGGGGGCCAGCTCCTACGAGCAGTACTTC | CATGASSYEQYF
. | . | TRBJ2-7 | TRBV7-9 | TGTGCCAGCAGCTTAATGGGGGACTCCTCCTACGAGCAGTACTTC | CASSLMGDSSYEQYF
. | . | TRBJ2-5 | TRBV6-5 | TGTGCCTGCTATCAGGGGCCGAACGATGAGCAGTACTTC | CACYQGPNDEQYF
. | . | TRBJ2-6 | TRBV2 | TGTGCCAGCAGTGAAGAAGGTGTAGCTGCGGCCAACGTCCTGACTTTC | CASSEEGVAAANVLTF
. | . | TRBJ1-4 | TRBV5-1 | TGCGTCAGCAGCTTGGGTTCAGATAATGAAAAACTGTTTTTT | CVSSLGSDNEKLFF
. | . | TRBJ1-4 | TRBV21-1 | TGTGCCAGCAGCAGACGGACAGAGAGTAATGAAAAACTGTTTTTT | CASSRRTESNEKLFF
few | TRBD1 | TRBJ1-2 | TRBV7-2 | TGTGCCAGCAGCTTCGCTGGACAGGCGTTTGGGTCCACCTTC | CASSFAGQAFGSTF
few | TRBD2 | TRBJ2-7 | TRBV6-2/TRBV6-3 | TGTGCCAGCAGTCCCTGGACTAGCGGTCTAAGGAGCTCCTACGAGCAGTACTTC | CASSPWTSGLRSSYEQYF
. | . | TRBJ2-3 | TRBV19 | TGTGCCAGTAGTAATCCCCAACAGATTCTCGCAGATACGCAGTATTTT | CASSNPQQILADTQYF
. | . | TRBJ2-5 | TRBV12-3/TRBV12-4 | TGTGCCAGCAGCAGCGGTCAGGGGCATGAGCAGTACTTC | CASSSGQGHEQYF
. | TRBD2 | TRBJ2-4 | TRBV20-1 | TGCAGTGCTAGCCCCGGGACTAGCCTAACAATTCAGTACTTC | CSASPGTSLTIQYF
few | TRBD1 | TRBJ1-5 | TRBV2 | TGTGCCAGCAGAGCCGGGACAGGGATAAAGCAGCCCCAGCATTTT | CASRAGTGIKQPQHF
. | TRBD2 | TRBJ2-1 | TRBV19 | TGTGCCAGTAGAGTGGTCGCGGGAGACAATGAGCAGTTCTTC | CASRVVAGDNEQFF
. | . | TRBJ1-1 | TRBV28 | TGTGCCAGCAGCCCCATCGGCCCTGAAGCTTTCTTT | CASSPIGPEAFF
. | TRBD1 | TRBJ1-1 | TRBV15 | TGTGCCACCAGCAGGGGGACAGGGAGGGCTGAAGCTTTCTTT | CATSRGTGRAEAFF
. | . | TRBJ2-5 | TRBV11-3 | TGTGCCAGTTGGCCCGGGGACCTGCAGTACTTC | CASWPGDLQYF
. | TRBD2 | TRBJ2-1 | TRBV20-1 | TGCAGTGCTACTAGCGGGAGTGGGTACGAGCAGTTCTTC | CSATSGSGYEQFF
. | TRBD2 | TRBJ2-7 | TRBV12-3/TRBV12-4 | TGTGCCAGCAGTTTCGCGGCTAGCGGATCCTACGAGCAGTACTTC | CASSFAASGSYEQYF
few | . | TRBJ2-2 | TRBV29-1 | TGCAGCGGAGCGGGTCGCAACACCGGGGAGCTGTTTTTT | CSGAGRNTGELFF
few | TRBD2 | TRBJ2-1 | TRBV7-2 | TGTGCCAGCAGCTCCGTAGCGGGTGGAACTTACAATGAGCAGTTCTTC | CASSSVAGGTYNEQFF
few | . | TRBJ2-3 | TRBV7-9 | TGTGCCAGCAGCTTCCAGGGACCAGATACGCAGTATTTT | CASSFQGPDTQYF
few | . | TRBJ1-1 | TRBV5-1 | TGCGCCAGCAGACAGGACGGGAACACTGAAGCTTTCTTT | CASRQDGNTEAFF
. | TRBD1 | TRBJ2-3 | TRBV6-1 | TGTGCCAGCAGTGCGGTAGCAGGGGGCTCGGGTACGCAGTATTTT | CASSAVAGGSGTQYF
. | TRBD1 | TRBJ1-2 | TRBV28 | TGTGCCAGCAGTTTATCTTCAGGGGACAGCACCTTC | CASSLSSGDSTF
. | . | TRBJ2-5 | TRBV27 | TGTGCCAGCAGCCACCGGGCCCCCCAAGGCAATGAGCAGTACTTC | CASSHRAPQGNEQYF
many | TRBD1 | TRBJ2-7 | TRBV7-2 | TGTGCCAGCAGCCGAGGACAGGGATCCCTTTGGAACGAGCAGTACTTC | CASSRGQGSLWNEQYF